This record covers a single T cell receptor (beta chain). This sample is part of a study of regulatory T cells in long-lasting Graves disease. The CDR3 runs 13 residues. The germline V and J ends were trimmed by 4 bases and 0 bases, with 7 bases remaining between them. The V gene's germline CDR1 is MGHDK and CDR2 SYGVNS. The time point denotes: newly diagnosed GD, antithyroid drugs for less than 3 months. PBMC RNA was the source of the TCR library. CDR3 regions were amplified by Arm-PCR using iRepertoire HTBI primers to build TCR beta libraries. TCRdb called the multiplex PCR reads again in MiXCR, with one record for every CDR3 protein. The data contain 530,000 or so distinct CDR3 sequences, approximately 15% of them singletons. The data also belong to a second study, concerning T cells in Graves' hyperthyroidism and ophthalmopathy.

The chain employs TRBV25-1 and TRBJ2-7; unclear D gene. Sample: peripheral blood mononuclear cells (PBMCs), taken at new diagnosis, from a patient treated with antithyroid drugs. The source is a man aged 30 to 45 with Graves disease. The DNA for the CDR3 is TGTGCCAGCAGTGTTGCGGACTCCTACGAGCAGTACTTC. Its translation is CASSVADSYEQYF.